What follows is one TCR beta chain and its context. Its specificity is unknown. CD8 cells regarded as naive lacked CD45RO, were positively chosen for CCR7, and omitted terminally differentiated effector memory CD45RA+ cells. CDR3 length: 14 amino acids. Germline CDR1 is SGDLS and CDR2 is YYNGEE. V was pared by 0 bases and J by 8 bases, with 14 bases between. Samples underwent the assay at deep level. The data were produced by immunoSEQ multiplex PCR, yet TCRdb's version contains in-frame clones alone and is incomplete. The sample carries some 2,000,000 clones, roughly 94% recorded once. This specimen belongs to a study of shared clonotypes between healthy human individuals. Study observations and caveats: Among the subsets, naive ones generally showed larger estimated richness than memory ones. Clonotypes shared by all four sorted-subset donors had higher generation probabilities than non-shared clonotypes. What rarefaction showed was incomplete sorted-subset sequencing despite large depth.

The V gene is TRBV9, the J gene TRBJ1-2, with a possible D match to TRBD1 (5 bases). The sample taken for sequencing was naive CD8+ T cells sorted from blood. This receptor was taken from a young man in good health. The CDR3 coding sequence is TGTGCCAGCAGCGTAGGGGAAGGGGCTGGAGGCTACACCTTC. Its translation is CASSVGEGAGGYTF.